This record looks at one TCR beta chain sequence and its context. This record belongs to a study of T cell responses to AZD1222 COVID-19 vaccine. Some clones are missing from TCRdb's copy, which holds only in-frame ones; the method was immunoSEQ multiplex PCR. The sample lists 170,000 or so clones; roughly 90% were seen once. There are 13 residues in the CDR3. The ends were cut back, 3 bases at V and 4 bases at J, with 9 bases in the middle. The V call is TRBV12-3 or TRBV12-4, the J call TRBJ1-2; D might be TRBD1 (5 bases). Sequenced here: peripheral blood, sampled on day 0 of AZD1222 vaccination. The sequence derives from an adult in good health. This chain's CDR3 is CASSLAGSYGYTF. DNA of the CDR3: TGTGCCAGCAGTTTGGCAGGGAGCTATGGCTACACCTTC.